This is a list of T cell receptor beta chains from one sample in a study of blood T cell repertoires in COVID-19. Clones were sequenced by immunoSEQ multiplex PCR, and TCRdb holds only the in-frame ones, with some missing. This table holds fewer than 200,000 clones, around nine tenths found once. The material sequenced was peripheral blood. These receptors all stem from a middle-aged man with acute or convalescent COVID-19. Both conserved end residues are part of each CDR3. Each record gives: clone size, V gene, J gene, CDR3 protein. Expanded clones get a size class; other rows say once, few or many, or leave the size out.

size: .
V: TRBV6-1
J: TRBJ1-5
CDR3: CASSDRTGNF

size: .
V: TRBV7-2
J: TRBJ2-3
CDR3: CASSLEGSGRSDTQYF

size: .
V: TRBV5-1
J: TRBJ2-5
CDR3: CASSGGGGQETQYF

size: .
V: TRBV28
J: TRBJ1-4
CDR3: CASSASDRYNEKLFF

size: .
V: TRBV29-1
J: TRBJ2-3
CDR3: CSVEGGGGVADTQYF

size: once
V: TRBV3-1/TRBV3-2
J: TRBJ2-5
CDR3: CASSRQYQETQYF

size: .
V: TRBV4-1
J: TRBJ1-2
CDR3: CASSQTMTTGDGYTF

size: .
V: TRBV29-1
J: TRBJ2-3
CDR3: CSVALAGGLSTDTQYF

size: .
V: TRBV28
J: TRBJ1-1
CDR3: CATGRGGLNTEAFF

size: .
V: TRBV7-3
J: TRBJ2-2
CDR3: CASSLAPAAVGNTGELFF

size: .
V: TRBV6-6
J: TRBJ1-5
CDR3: CASSWDLDRINQPQHF

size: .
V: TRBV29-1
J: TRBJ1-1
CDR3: CSVTRGPEAFF

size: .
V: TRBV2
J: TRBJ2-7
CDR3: CASTRDTFYYEQYF

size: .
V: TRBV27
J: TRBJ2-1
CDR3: CASSFSGQGWNEQFF

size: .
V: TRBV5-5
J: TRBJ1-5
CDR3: CASSTQGTSNQPQHF

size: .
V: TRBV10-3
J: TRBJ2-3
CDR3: CATGQGKDSTDTQYF

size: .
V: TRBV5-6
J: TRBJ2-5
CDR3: CASRLGLAGAETQYF

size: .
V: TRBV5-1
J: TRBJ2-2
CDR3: CASSPGQGTGTGELFF

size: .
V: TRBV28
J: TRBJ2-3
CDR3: CASSPPSTDTQYF

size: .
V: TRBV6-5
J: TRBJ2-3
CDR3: CASRPPGLGTDTQYF

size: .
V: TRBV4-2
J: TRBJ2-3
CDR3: CASSQDLGGREEYF

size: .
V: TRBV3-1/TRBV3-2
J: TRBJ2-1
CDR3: CASSRTGLAGGPSYNEQFF

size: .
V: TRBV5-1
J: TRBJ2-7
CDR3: CASSFRDRGYEQYF

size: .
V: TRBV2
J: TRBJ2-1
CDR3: CASSARQGRDNEQFF

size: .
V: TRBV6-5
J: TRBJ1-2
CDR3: CASSYGQGSYGYTF

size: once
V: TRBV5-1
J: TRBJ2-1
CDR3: CASSLARQGTSGGYNEQFF

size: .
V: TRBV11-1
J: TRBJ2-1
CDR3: CASSTGTSVKQFF

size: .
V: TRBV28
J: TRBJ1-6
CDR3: CASGWDRGSRSPLHF

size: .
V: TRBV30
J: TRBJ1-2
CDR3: CAWSVYRAGSYGYTF

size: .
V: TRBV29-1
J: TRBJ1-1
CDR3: CSVGQTNTEAFF

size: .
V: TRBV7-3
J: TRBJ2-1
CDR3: CASSSQGWSYNEQFF

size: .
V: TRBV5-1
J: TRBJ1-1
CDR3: CASSKQGDLNTEAFF

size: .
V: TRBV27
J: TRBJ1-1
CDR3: CASRPNRGNTEAFF

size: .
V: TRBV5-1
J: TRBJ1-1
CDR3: CASSLGRENEAFF

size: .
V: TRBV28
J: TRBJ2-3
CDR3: CASSLLRAQYF

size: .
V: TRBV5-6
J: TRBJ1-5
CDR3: CASSPGGFLQPQHF

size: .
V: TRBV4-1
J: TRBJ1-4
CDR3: CASRPSVSGLWEKLFF